This T cell receptor (beta chain) was recorded in a study of regulatory T cells in long-lasting Graves disease. The time point denotes: persistent/refractory GD, antithyroid drugs over 5 years with positive TRAb. Researchers made the TCR library from RNA that was extracted from PBMCs. The diagnosis of Graves' disease used American Thyroid Association guidelines. This clonotype was seen repeatedly, ten times or more. No antigen is known for it. CDR1 is SGHNT, CDR2 YENEEA, per germline. The CDR3 has 15 amino acids. Losses at the gene ends were 5 bases for V and 2 bases for J; bases not matched to a gene: 6. Study-wide points: Accuracy may have suffered from the small sample size. Researchers reported studying only peripheral blood, not thyroid tissue.

Sequencing libraries for TCR beta were prepared with iRepertoire HTBI primers and Arm-PCR of CDR3 regions. MiXCR, applied by TCRdb to the multiplex PCR reads, yields one record per CDR3 protein. The repertoire holds 500,000 to 700,000 distinct CDR3 sequences, with around 30% as singletons. This receptor was taken from a female donor with Graves disease. The sequences come from peripheral blood mononuclear cells (PBMCs), collected when the disease was refractory, from a patient treated with antithyroid drugs. V usage is TRBV11-3 and J usage is TRBJ1-1; TRBD1 agrees at 9 bases. CDR3: CASSTGTGTNTEAFF. The CDR3, as DNA: TGTGCCAGCAGCACCGGGACAGGGACCAACACTGAAGCTTTCTTT.